The T cell receptor (beta chain) described here comes from a study of blood T cell repertoires in COVID-19. J was trimmed by 3 bases and V by 2 bases; bases with no gene match: 5. There are 15 residues in the CDR3. Germline V gene sequence: CDR1 MNHEY, CDR2 SVGAGI. Profiled with immunoSEQ multiplex PCR; TCRdb holds only in-frame clones, not every one. The sample carries 280,000 or so clones, around 90% recorded once. This chain uses TRBV6-5 with TRBJ2-7, with 9 bases lining up with TRBD2. Input material: PBMCs or T cells enriched from blood (not recorded which). The sequence was collected from a woman aged 18-35 years with acute COVID-19. The CDR3 nucleotides are TGTGCCAGCAGTTACGCAGGTAGCGGGGGCTACGAGCAGTACTTC. It codes for CASSYAGSGGYEQYF.